This T cell receptor beta chain is drawn from a study of OX40 agonist ivuxolimab in advanced cancers. Study overall: Males comprised around 78% of the group, whose mean age was about 60 years (range roughly 20 to 85). Three patients, one with hepatocellular carcinoma and two with cutaneous melanoma, responded partially.

The CDR3 contains 14 residues. Trimming cost V 6 bases and J 1 base, with 10 bases left between them. In germline, CDR1 is MDHEN, CDR2 SYDVKM. Study conclusions and caveats: At 0.1 to 3.0 mg/kg and by week 6, clonal expansion occurred in CD4+ and CD8+ blood T cells. Expanded peripheral T cell antigen specificity was not determined.

Assay used: immunoSEQ multiplex PCR; TCRdb lists only in-frame clones, some missing. The sample includes about 81,000 clones, approximately 90% of them seen just once. Of note for this clone: Its specificity is not known.

The specimen was CD4+ or CD8+ T cells sorted from blood, collected in a trial of the OX40 agonist ivuxolimab. This TCR derives from an adult with an advanced solid tumor such as melanoma, head and neck, liver or kidney cancer. The rearrangement links TRBV28 to TRBJ2-4, with D possibly TRBD1 on 6 matching bases. The CDR3 DNA reads as TGTGCCAGCAGCCCTCAGGGGGCCAAAAACATTCAGTACTTC. Amino acid sequence: CASSPQGAKNIQYF.